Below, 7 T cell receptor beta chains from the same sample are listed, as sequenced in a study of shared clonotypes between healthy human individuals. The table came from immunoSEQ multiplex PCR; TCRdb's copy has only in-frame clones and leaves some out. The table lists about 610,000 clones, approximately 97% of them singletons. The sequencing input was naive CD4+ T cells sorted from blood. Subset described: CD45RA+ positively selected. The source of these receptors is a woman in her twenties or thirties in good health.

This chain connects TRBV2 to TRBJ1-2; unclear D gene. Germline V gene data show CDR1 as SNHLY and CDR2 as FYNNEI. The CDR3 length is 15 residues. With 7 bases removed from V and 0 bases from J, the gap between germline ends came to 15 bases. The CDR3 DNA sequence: TGTGCCAGCATCCAAGACCGCCACACTAACTATGGCTACACCTTC. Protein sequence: CASIQDRHTNYGYTF.

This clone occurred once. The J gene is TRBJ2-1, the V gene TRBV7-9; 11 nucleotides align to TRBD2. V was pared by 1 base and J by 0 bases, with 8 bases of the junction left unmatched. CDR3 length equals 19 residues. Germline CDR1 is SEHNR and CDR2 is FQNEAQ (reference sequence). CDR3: CASSLVLTSGISSYNEQFF. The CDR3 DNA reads TGTGCCAGCAGCTTAGTCCTGACTAGCGGGATAAGCTCCTACAATGAGCAGTTCTTC.

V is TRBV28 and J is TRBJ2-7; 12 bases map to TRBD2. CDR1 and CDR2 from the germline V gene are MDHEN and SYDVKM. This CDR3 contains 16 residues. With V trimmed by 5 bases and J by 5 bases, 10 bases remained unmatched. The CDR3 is CASSLAGGPELDEQYF. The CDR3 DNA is TGTGCCAGCAGTCTAGCGGGAGGGCCTGAGCTGGACGAGCAGTACTTC.

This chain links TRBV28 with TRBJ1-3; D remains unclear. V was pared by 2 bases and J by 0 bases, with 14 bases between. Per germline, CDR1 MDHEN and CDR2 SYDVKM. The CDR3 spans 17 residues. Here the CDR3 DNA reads TGTGCCAGCAGTTTACGGTCTCTGGGAGTCTCTGGAAACACCATATATTTT. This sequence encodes CASSLRSLGVSGNTIYF.

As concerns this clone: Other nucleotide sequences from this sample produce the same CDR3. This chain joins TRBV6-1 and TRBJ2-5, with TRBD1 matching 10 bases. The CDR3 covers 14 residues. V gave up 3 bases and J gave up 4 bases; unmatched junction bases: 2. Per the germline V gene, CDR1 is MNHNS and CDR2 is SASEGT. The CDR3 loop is CASSETGGRETQYF. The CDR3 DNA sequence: TGTGCCAGCAGTGAGACAGGGGGCAGAGAGACCCAGTACTTC.

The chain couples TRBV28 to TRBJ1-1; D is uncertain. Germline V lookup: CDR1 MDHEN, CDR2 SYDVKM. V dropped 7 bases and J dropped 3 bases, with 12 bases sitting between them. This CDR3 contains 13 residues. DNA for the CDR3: TGTGCCAGCATCGGATCTACGTACACTGAAGCTTTCTTT. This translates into CASIGSTYTEAFF.

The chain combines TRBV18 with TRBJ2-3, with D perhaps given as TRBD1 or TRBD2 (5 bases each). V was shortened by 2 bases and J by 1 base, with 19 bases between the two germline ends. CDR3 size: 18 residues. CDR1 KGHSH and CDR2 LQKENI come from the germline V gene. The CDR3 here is CASSPSVGTAAGTDTQYF. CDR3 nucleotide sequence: TGTGCCAGCTCACCAAGTGTTGGGACGGCAGCCGGCACAGATACGCAGTATTTT.